The T cell receptor beta chain described here comes from a study of identical twins. Notes on the study in general: Cross-sectional statistical analysis, not tracking of the same donors, underpinned the conclusions. Fewer insertions marked abundant cord blood beta clonotypes; young adult naive trended weakly, memory not at all. Twin sharing of out-of-frame TCR alpha was underestimated by models in monozygotic pairs.

Details on this clonotype: No antigen is known for it.

MiXCR, applied by TCRdb to the 5' RACE reads, yields one record per CDR3 protein. The repertoire holds approximately 220,000 distinct CDR3 sequences, with roughly 7.5% as singletons. This CDR3 comprises 15 residues. V lost 8 bases, J lost 4 bases, and 11 bases stayed unmatched. This sample also appeared in a second study, on yellow fever vaccine responses in identical twins.

Sequenced material: memory (CD45RO+) T cells sorted from blood. The TCR sequence derives from a woman aged 18 to 35 in good health. This chain links TRBV12-3 or TRBV12-4 with TRBJ2-7; 10 nucleotides line up with TRBD1. The CDR3 DNA reads as TGTGCCAGCCAACCCCCGGGACAGGGGTCATACGAGCAGTACTTC. It is translated as CASQPPGQGSYEQYF.